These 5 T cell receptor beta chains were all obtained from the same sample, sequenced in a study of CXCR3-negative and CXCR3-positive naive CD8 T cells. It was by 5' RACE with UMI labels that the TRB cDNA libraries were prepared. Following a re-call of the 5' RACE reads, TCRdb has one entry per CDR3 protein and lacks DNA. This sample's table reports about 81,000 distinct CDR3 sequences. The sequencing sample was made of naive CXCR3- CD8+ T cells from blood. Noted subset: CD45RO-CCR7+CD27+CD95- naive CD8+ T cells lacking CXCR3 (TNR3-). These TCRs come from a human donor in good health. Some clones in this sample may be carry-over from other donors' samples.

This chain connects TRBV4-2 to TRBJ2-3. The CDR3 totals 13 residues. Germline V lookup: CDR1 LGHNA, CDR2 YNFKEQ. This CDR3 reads CASSRISTDTQYF.

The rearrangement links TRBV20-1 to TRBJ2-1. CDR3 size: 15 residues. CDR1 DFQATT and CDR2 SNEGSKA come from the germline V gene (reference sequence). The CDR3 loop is CSADSLAETYNEQFF.

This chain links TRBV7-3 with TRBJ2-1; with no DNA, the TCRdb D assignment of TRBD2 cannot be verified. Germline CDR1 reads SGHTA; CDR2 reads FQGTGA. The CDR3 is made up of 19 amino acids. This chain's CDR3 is CASSQGLAATSGPYNEQFF.

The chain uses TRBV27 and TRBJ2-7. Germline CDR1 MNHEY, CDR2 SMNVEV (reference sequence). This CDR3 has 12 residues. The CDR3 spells CASSLLGYEPYF.

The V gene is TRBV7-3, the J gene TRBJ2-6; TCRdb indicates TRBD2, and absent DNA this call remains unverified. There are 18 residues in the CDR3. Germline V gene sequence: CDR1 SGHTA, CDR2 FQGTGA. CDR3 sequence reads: CASPRGPVKATGANVLTF.